This T cell receptor beta chain was sequenced in a study of early T cells in non-severe SARS-CoV-2 infection. Study-level background: The chains were unpaired, and the sequenced material was bulk RNA from unsorted whole blood. General observations from the study: Matching with VDJdb favored anti-spike CD8 responses (missing private and CD4 specificities).

The germline gives CDR1 DFQATT, CDR2 SNEGSKA (reference sequence). The CDR3 extends over 13 amino acids. V lost 6 bases to trimming and J lost 1 base, with 12 bases between them. Unique molecular identifiers (one per individual cDNA molecule) were attached. MiXCR, applied by TCRdb to the 5' RACE reads, yields one record per CDR3 protein. Here the sample spans around 30,000 distinct CDR3 sequences, about 8.6% being singletons. Comments on this clonotype: No antigen is known for it.

The sequencing sample was made of whole blood. The source of this sequence is an adult who was a healthcare worker with PCR-confirmed SARS-CoV-2 infection or an uninfected control (not recorded which). The rearrangement joins TRBV20-1 to TRBJ2-5; D is possibly TRBD1 (6 bases). CDR3: CSANTGPQETQYF. CDR3 nucleotides: TGCAGTGCAAACACAGGGCCCCAAGAGACCCAGTACTTC.